What follows describes a single TCR beta chain. The target antigen is unknown. The data were produced by immunoSEQ multiplex PCR, yet TCRdb's version contains in-frame clones alone and is incomplete. The sample yields tens of thousands of clones, about nine tenths seen once. This entry belongs to a study of graft-versus-host responses after intestinal transplantation. The CDR3 runs 19 residues. Trimming cost V 0 bases and J 0 bases; bases outside gene matches: 8. Germline-derived CDR1 and CDR2 are MGHRA and YSYEKL. This TCR was recovered from a human donor who received an intestinal transplant. The chain employs TRBV4-1 and TRBJ2-1, with 10 bases identical to TRBD2. This specimen consisted of unstimulated CD4+ T cells sorted from spleen or lymph node cells, obtained before intestinal transplant. CDR3 region: CASSQDWRAGGSSYNEQFF. As DNA, the CDR3 is TGCGCCAGCAGCCAAGATTGGAGAGCGGGGGGGAGCTCCTACAATGAGCAGTTCTTC.